This T cell receptor beta chain was captured by sequencing in a study of shared clonotypes between healthy human individuals. Germline CDR1 KGHSH, CDR2 LQKENI. V lost 3 bases and J lost 3, with 12 bases in between. The length of the CDR3 is 14 residues. Clones were read by immunoSEQ multiplex PCR, and TCRdb kept only the in-frame ones, dropping some. There are about 2 million clones in the sample; 85% to 95% occur only once, and 0.1% to 0.15% lies in the top ten. The chain has TRBV18 and TRBJ2-7; no reliable D call. This sequence was found in a man aged 18 to 29 in good health. The sample consisted of naive CD4+ T cells sorted from blood. Described subset: CD45RA+ positively selected. CDR3 nucleotide sequence: TGTGCCAGCTCACCGAAGACGGGCAACTACGAGCAGTACTTC. It codes for CASSPKTGNYEQYF.